The T cell receptor beta chain described here comes from a study of cytomegalovirus exposure and HLA in healthy donors (dated by TCRdb to 2015 to 2018). With respect to the entire study: According to a later analysis, the roughly 130 validation repertoires were produced on the same platform as the 700 or so repertoires of the first cohort. The study aimed to test whether cataloging public T cell receptors could reveal signatures of past pathogen exposure. Besides the first cohort of roughly 640 subjects, a separate validation cohort made up of 120 different subjects was used. The study combined high-throughput TCR immunosequencing, statistical association of individual TCRs with disease status, and machine learning to predict cytomegalovirus infection status.

Overall study results and their limits: Of the cluster scores, approximately 94% were above 0 in a later analysis, which found that TCRs clustered in the first cohort also tended to co-occur in the approximately 120 validation repertoires. Most TCR sequences were seen in very few donors, while some public TCRs were found in many individuals. It was suggested by the authors that the approach could potentially be generalized to other disease states and immunological phenotypes. A later analysis had no HLA typing for the validation cohort, so co-occurrence there was scored across all 110 or so repertoires. The classifier was reported to diagnose cytomegalovirus status with high specificity and sensitivity in both the original cohort and the validation cohort. A total of 150 to 200 TCR beta chains were listed by the study as associated with cytomegalovirus. In vitro tests confirmed that a few of the cytomegalovirus-associated TCR beta chains recognize cytomegalovirus antigens.

Separate from the approximately 700-subject first cohort, the validation cohort of 120 subjects was the group to which the donors belonged. On this clone: Its antigen is unknown. Base-call qualities are not available, and no considerably larger clone is one nucleotide away.

The library was prepared using the immunoSEQ multiplex PCR assay. From the authors' description of their analysis: A statistical classification framework was built to diagnose cytomegalovirus status from the catalog of TCR beta chain sequences. TCRdb mirrors the immuneACCESS table, restricted to in-frame sequences. Some clones are absent from its copies; in checked studies, under half trace to an unresolved V gene, and the reason for the others is unknown. That table furnishes V, J and clone size, whereas the DNA furnished D and trimming. The sample yields over 200,000 clones; approximately 82% were counted once. The ten largest make up 5.5% to 7% of the sample. The CDR3 covers 15 residues, taking in both the cysteine and the phenylalanine. The only DNA kept is the CDR3, 45 bases in frame from the first base. At the junction V is shortened by 8 bases and J by 5 bases; bases outside the gene matches: 7. CDR1 and CDR2, looked up from the germline V gene (reference sequence), are MNHNY and SVGAGI.

The sequencing sample was made of PBMCs. The chain is made from TRBV6-6 and TRBJ1-4; TRBD1 aligns with 11 central bases. This receptor was identified in a woman younger than 35 in good health and CMV-seronegative. The CDR3 region has the sequence CASSTRDRGNEKLFF. The bases are TGTGCCAGCTCCACCCGGGACAGGGGGAATGAAAAACTGTTTTTT.